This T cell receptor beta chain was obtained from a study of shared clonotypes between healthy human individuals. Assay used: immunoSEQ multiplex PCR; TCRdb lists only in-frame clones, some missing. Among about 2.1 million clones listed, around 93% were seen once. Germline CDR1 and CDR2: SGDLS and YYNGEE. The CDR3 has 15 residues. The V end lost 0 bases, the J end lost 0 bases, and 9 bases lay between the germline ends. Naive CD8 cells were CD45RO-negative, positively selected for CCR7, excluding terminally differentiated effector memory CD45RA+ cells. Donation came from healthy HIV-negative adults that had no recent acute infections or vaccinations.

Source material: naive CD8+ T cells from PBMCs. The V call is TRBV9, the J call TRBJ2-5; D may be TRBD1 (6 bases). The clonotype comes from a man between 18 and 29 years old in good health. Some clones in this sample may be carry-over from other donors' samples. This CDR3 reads CASSVAGTHQETQYF. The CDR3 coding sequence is TGTGCCAGCAGCGTAGCCGGGACACACCAAGAGACCCAGTACTTC.